This T cell receptor beta chain was obtained from a study of blood T cell repertoires in COVID-19. The sample holds one count of this clone. Per the original methods: Reference gene primers were amplified, and this amplification served to estimate nucleated cell counts. Sequencing was performed with immunoSEQ multiplex PCR; in TCRdb, only in-frame clones are kept and a portion is missing. The V and J calls and clone size come from that table; D and trimming were worked out from the DNA. The sample contains about 140,000 clones, about nine tenths of which appear only once. The V gene's germline CDR1 is KGHSH and CDR2 LQKENI. CDR3 length: 15 amino acids. J lost 2 bases, V lost 5 bases, and 7 bases had no gene match.

The receptor comes from a man aged 45-65 years with active or convalescent COVID-19. The specimen sequenced was peripheral blood. This rearrangement joins TRBV18 to TRBJ2-7, with 9 bases that match TRBD1. The CDR3 DNA reads as TGTGCCAGCTCAGGAGGGACAGGGATAGCCTACGAGCAGTACTTC. Protein sequence: CASSGGTGIAYEQYF.